These 31 T cell receptor beta chains came from one sample sequenced in a study of T cell clonotyping in hematopoietic cell transplantation. Assay: immunoSEQ multiplex PCR; the TCRdb copy retains only in-frame clones and omits some. The sample consists of more than 65,000 clones, roughly 94% of them appearing once. The sequenced sample was peripheral blood mononuclear cells. Receptors originate from a man aged 45-65 years in good health. Some clones in this sample may be carry-over from other donors' samples.

About this clone itself: The same CDR3 is also encoded by other DNA sequences in this sample. This chain uses TRBV6-1 with TRBJ1-5, with D perhaps TRBD1 (5 bases). The V end lost 9 bases, the J end lost 6 bases, and 9 bases lay between the germline ends. The CDR3 covers 11 residues. Germline V gene sequence: CDR1 MNHNS, CDR2 SASEGT. CDR3 coding DNA: TGTGCCAGTGGGACGGGTCAGCCCCAGCATTTT. This sequence encodes CASGTGQPQHF.

The CDR3: CASSGGQELDTQYF. The DNA of the CDR3 is TGTGCCAGTAGTGGGGGACAGGAGCTCGATACGCAGTATTTT. The chain links TRBV19 to TRBJ2-3; 8 nucleotides align to TRBD1. CDR1 and CDR2 from the germline V gene are LNHDA and SQIVND (reference sequence). The length of the CDR3 is 14 residues. With V trimmed by 5 bases and J by 6 bases, 7 bases remained unmatched. Based on the CDR3 plus reference TRBV19 and TRBJ2-3, the full variable domain is DGGITQSPKYLFRKEGQNVTLSCEQNLNHDAMYWYRQDPGQGLRLIYYSQIVNDFQKGDIAEGYSVSREKKESFPLTVTSAQKNPTAFYLCASSGGQELDTQYFGPGTRLTVL.

This chain connects TRBV7-3 to TRBJ2-2; D may be TRBD2 (6 bases). Trimming left V 5 bases short and J 0 bases short, with 10 bases between. This CDR3 spans 15 amino acids. Germline V gives CDR1 SGHTA, CDR2 FQGTGA. CDR3 sequence (DNA): TGTGCCAGCAGCGTCAGCGGGTCGAACACCGGGGAGCTGTTTTTT. Its protein is CASSVSGSNTGELFF.

The J gene is TRBJ1-4, the V gene TRBV5-1, with 8 nucleotides matching TRBD1. The CDR3 contains 14 residues. Germline CDR1 is SGHRS and CDR2 is YFSETQ. The V and J ends lost 4 bases and 4 bases, in that order; junction bases with no gene match: 3. Here the CDR3 DNA reads TGCGCCAGCAGCGTACAGGGGGATAATGAAAAACTGTTTTTT. It yields the protein CASSVQGDNEKLFF.

The rearrangement uses TRBV4-2 and TRBJ1-3; D gene uncertain. The CDR3 has 15 residues. V was cut by 7 bases and J by 1 base, with 14 bases left in between. Germline V gene sequence: CDR1 LGHNA, CDR2 YNFKEQ. DNA for the CDR3: TGTGCCAGCACCCCCGTCCGGGGATCTGGAAACACCATATATTTT. It encodes CASTPVRGSGNTIYF.

With respect to this clone: The same CDR3 also results from other DNA sequences found in this sample. The chain employs TRBV7-3 and TRBJ2-3, with D tentatively TRBD1 or TRBD2 (6 bases each). Germline-derived CDR1 and CDR2 are SGHTA and FQGTGA. There are 13 residues in the CDR3. Between the trimmed V and J ends, which lost 5 bases and 1 base, there was a span of 7 bases. CDR3 amino acids: CASSRGGTDTQYF. The CDR3 coding sequence is TGTGCCAGCAGCAGGGGGGGCACAGATACGCAGTATTTT.

The chain is built from TRBV29-1 and TRBJ1-5, with D unclear. Deletions cut 5 bases from V and 2 bases from J, with 13 bases between. The germline gives CDR1 SQVTM, CDR2 ANQGSEA. The CDR3 sequence is 14 residues long. CDR3 in DNA: TGCAGCGTTTTGCCCGGGAGCGGCAATCAGCCCCAGCATTTT. Its protein is CSVLPGSGNQPQHF.

The CDR3 loop reads CASSLRITGELFF. For the CDR3, the DNA is TGCGCCAGCAGCTTGCGAATCACCGGGGAGCTGTTTTTT. The genes are TRBV5-1 and TRBJ2-2; D is uncertain. The CDR3 spans 13 residues. V was pared by 1 base and J by 4 bases, with 5 bases between. The germline V gene has CDR1 SGHRS and CDR2 YFSETQ.

This sequence joins TRBV7-2 and TRBJ2-5; weak D call: TRBD2 (6 bases). CDR3 length: 14 residues. Looked up from germline, CDR1 is SGHTA and CDR2 is FQGNSA. The V end lost 1 base, the J end lost 5 bases, and 11 bases lay between the germline ends. CDR3 protein: CASSLEVGRETQYF. In nucleotides, the CDR3 is TGTGCCAGCAGCTTAGAGGTGGGGAGGGAGACCCAGTACTTC.

The genes are TRBV5-6 and TRBJ1-4; the D is unclear. CDR3 size: 15 residues. Germline CDR1 and CDR2: SGHDT and YYEEEE. Trimming cost V 0 bases and J 4 bases, with 10 bases left between them. In DNA, the CDR3 is TGTGCCAGCAGCTTGGGCAGCTACCTTAATGAAAAACTGTTTTTT. This codes for CASSLGSYLNEKLFF.

This sequence joins TRBV27 and TRBJ2-2; maybe TRBD1 (6 bases). The CDR3 runs 15 residues. The germline V gene has CDR1 MNHEY and CDR2 SMNVEV (reference sequence). Trimming removed 8 bases at V and 4 bases at J, with 17 bases between. The CDR3 DNA is TGTGCCAGCGGGGCCCAAGGCAGGGGCACCGGGGAGCTGTTTTTT. Amino acids: CASGAQGRGTGELFF.

The chain has TRBV6-6 and TRBJ2-7; either TRBD1 or TRBD2 may supply D (5 bases each). Between the trimmed V and J ends, which lost 6 bases and 2 bases, there was a span of 11 bases. CDR3 size: 13 residues. Germline lookup yields CDR1 MNHNY and CDR2 SVGAGI (reference sequence). CDR3 loop: CASSRDGPYEQYF. CDR3 nucleotide sequence: TGTGCCAGCAGCCGGGACGGTCCCTACGAGCAGTACTTC.

J is TRBJ2-7 and V is TRBV6-5; 10 bases match TRBD1. Per the germline V gene, CDR1 is MNHEY and CDR2 is SVGAGI. The CDR3 totals 14 residues. The V segment lost 6 bases and the J segment 5 bases; nucleotides outside the gene matches: 7. The CDR3 nucleotides are TGTGCCAGCAGCCGGGGACAGGGGAGAAACGAGCAGTACTTC. Its protein product is CASSRGQGRNEQYF.

The gene calls are TRBV5-5 and TRBJ1-3; no reliable D call. The CDR3 is made up of 14 amino acids. Trimming shortened V by 0 bases and J by 0 bases, and 4 bases separated the two germline ends. Germline V lookup: CDR1 SGHKS, CDR2 YYEKEE (reference sequence). CDR3 coding DNA: TGTGCCAGCAGCTTGGGGATCTCTGGAAACACCATATATTTT. Its translation: CASSLGISGNTIYF.

This clone was observed a handful of times. The chain links TRBV4-2 to TRBJ2-3, with 8 bases matching TRBD1. The CDR3 length is 14 residues. With V trimmed by 2 bases and J by 8 bases, 6 bases remained unmatched. Germline V gene sequence: CDR1 LGHNA, CDR2 YNFKEQ. Here the CDR3 DNA reads TGTGCCAGCAGCCAAACGCAGGGGGCAGGTACGCAGTATTTT. Translating it yields CASSQTQGAGTQYF.

The chain has TRBV5-1 and TRBJ2-7; D is possibly TRBD1 (6 bases). The germline CDR1 and CDR2 sequences are SGHRS and YFSETQ. Trimming stripped 4 bases from V and 0 bases from J, with 14 bases between. CDR3 length: 15 residues. The CDR3 DNA is TGCGCCAGCAGCCAAACAGGGCTTAGCTCCTACGAGCAGTACTTC. Protein sequence: CASSQTGLSSYEQYF.

V gene TRBV19 combines with J gene TRBJ1-1; D call uncertain. CDR3 length: 15 residues. V lost 3 bases and J 0 bases, leaving 11 bases between the germline ends. Germline CDR1 is LNHDA and CDR2 is SQIVND (reference sequence). CDR3 coding DNA: TGTGCCAGTAGTATCGGTCAGCCCATGAACACTGAAGCTTTCTTT. Translation: CASSIGQPMNTEAFF.

This clone appeared once. V is TRBV4-1 and J is TRBJ1-2; TRBD1 might be the D (5 bases). Germline V gene lookup returns CDR1 MGHRA and CDR2 YSYEKL. This CDR3 contains 15 residues. The V end lost 0 bases, the J end lost 4 bases, and 12 bases lay between the germline ends. CDR3 amino acids: CASSQDNTRVYGYTF. As DNA, the CDR3 is TGCGCCAGCAGCCAAGATAACACCAGGGTCTATGGCTACACCTTC.

V and J are TRBV2 and TRBJ2-1; D remains ambiguous. With 1 base removed from V and 6 bases from J, the gap between germline ends came to 10 bases. Germline V gene data show CDR1 as SNHLY and CDR2 as FYNNEI. The CDR3 has 14 residues. CDR3 sequence reads: CASSEVLTFNEQFF. DNA of the CDR3: TGTGCCAGCAGTGAAGTCTTGACTTTCAATGAGCAGTTCTTC.

The rearrangement links TRBV6-5 to TRBJ1-5; no clear D gene. Deletions cut 0 bases from V and 4 bases from J, with 4 bases between. Germline CDR1 reads MNHEY; CDR2 reads SVGAGI. This CDR3 has 13 amino acids. The CDR3 spells CASSYSQNQPQHF. In DNA form, the CDR3 reads TGTGCCAGCAGTTACTCCCAGAATCAGCCCCAGCATTTT.

The J gene is TRBJ2-7, the V gene TRBV11-2; possible D gene TRBD1, 5 bases. This CDR3 has 14 amino acids. Germline assignment: CDR1 SGHAT and CDR2 FQNNGV. The V end was cut by 5 bases, the J end by 4 bases, with 15 bases between. The CDR3 region is CASSPDGAAYEQYF. CDR3 bases: TGTGCCAGCAGCCCTGATGGGGCAGCGTACGAGCAGTACTTC. The full variable domain, its missing parts supplied by reference TRBV11-2 and TRBJ2-7, is EAGVAQSPRYKIIEKRQSVAFWCNPISGHATLYWYQQILGQGPKLLIQFQNNGVVDDSQLPKDRFSAERLKGVDSTLKIQPAKLEDSAVYLCASSPDGAAYEQYFGPGTRLTVT.

The CDR3, as DNA: TGTGCCAGCAGCTTTGAGTGGGAGGGTGAAGAGCAGTACTTC. Its protein product is CASSFEWEGEEQYF. The genes are TRBV11-2 and TRBJ2-7; 7 bases are shared with TRBD2. The CDR3 has 14 amino acids. Germline V gene lookup returns CDR1 SGHAT and CDR2 FQNNGV. J gave up 7 bases and V 3 bases, and 9 bases lay outside the gene matches.

This rearrangement joins TRBV27 to TRBJ1-1; the D is unclear. V dropped 2 bases and J dropped 4 bases, with 8 bases sitting between them. CDR3 length: 13 amino acids. Germline CDR1 MNHEY, CDR2 SMNVEV (reference sequence). The CDR3 loop is CASSLMGGTEAFF. DNA for the CDR3: TGTGCCAGCAGTTTAATGGGTGGCACTGAAGCTTTCTTT.

J is TRBJ2-7 and V is TRBV27; 7 bases align to TRBD1. This CDR3 spans 14 amino acids. After removal of 3 bases from V and 5 bases from J, the junction contained 7 bases not matched to a gene. Germline assignment: CDR1 MNHEY and CDR2 SMNVEV (reference sequence). The CDR3 sequence: CASSFKGADDEQYF. The CDR3 region has the DNA TGTGCCAGCAGTTTTAAGGGGGCCGATGACGAGCAGTACTTC.

This chain connects TRBV5-4 to TRBJ1-6; 7 nucleotides align to TRBD1. The CDR3 runs 15 residues. J gave up 7 bases and V 7 bases, and 11 bases lay outside the gene matches. Germline assignment: CDR1 SGHNT and CDR2 YYREEE (reference sequence). CDR3 protein: CASAKKEGANSPLHF. For the CDR3, the DNA is TGTGCCAGCGCCAAGAAGGAGGGGGCGAATTCACCCCTCCACTTT.

J is TRBJ1-5 and V is TRBV6-4, with D hard to call. This CDR3 has 17 residues. Looked up from germline, CDR1 is MRHNA and CDR2 is SNTAGT. V was clipped by 10 bases and J by 1 base, with 23 bases between them. The CDR3 protein is CANPSGLWVVSNQPQHF. DNA for the CDR3: TGTGCCAACCCTTCGGGCCTCTGGGTAGTAAGCAATCAGCCCCAGCATTTT.

This clone is a singleton in its sample. The chain links TRBV5-8 to TRBJ2-5; D gene unclear. With 5 bases removed from V and 1 base from J, the gap between germline ends came to 9 bases. This CDR3 has 13 amino acids. Germline values: CDR1 SGHTS, CDR2 YDEGEE. This chain's CDR3 is CASSPAAQETQYF. The CDR3 DNA follows: TGTGCCAGCAGTCCGGCCGCCCAAGAGACCCAGTACTTC.

This clone came up once. In DNA form, the CDR3 reads TGTGCCAGCAGCTCCATGGGTGCGGTAAATGAGCAGTTCTTC. This gives the protein CASSSMGAVNEQFF. The chain combines TRBV7-3 with TRBJ2-1; D is unclear. V gave up 4 bases and J gave up 7 bases, with 14 bases separating them. The CDR3 totals 14 residues. CDR1 and CDR2 from the germline V gene are SGHTA and FQGTGA.

This clone was observed once. The chain carries TRBV2 and TRBJ1-1; D not certain. Germline V lookup: CDR1 SNHLY, CDR2 FYNNEI. V was shortened by 7 bases and J by 0 bases, with 9 bases between the two germline ends. This CDR3 contains 13 residues. CDR3 residues: CASISRMNTEAFF. CDR3 nucleotides: TGTGCCAGCATCAGCCGCATGAACACTGAAGCTTTCTTT.

The chain employs TRBV6-5 and TRBJ2-1; TRBD2 might be the D (5 bases). The CDR3 has 15 residues. Germline assignment: CDR1 MNHEY and CDR2 SVGAGI. Trimming left V 0 bases short and J 6 bases short, with 12 bases between. The DNA of the CDR3 is TGTGCCAGCAGTTACTCCCGGGGTACTGGCAATGAGCAGTTCTTC. Amino acid sequence: CASSYSRGTGNEQFF.

This clone was detected only once. The V call is TRBV6-6, the J call TRBJ2-7; possibly TRBD1 for D (7 bases). V was shortened by 6 bases and J by 4 bases, with 19 bases between the two germline ends. The CDR3 is made up of 15 amino acids. Germline V gene sequence: CDR1 MNHNY, CDR2 SVGAGI (reference sequence). The CDR3 DNA is TGTGCCAGCAGGGATCGACAGGGAGGCGTTTACGAGCAGTACTTC. This encodes CASRDRQGGVYEQYF.